The source of this T cell receptor (beta chain) is a study of blood T cell repertoires in COVID-19. The overall study: From T cells, B-cell-depleted T cells, or PBMCs came the material, which was cDNA or gDNA.

V was shortened by 4 bases and J by 3 bases, with 12 bases between the two germline ends. The CDR3 has 14 residues. Germline V lookup: CDR1 MNHEY, CDR2 SVGEGT. Clones were sequenced by immunoSEQ multiplex PCR, and TCRdb holds only the in-frame ones, with some missing. The sample has tens of thousands of clones; around 90% are singletons. The sequencing input was peripheral blood. The J gene is TRBJ1-2, the V gene TRBV6-2 or TRBV6-3, with a weak D call TRBD1 (5 bases). The TCR sequence derives from a woman in her forties or fifties with active or convalescent COVID-19. The CDR3 DNA follows: TGTGCCAGCAGTTCCCGACCAGGGTACTATGGCTACACCTTC. Translated, it gives CASSSRPGYYGYTF.